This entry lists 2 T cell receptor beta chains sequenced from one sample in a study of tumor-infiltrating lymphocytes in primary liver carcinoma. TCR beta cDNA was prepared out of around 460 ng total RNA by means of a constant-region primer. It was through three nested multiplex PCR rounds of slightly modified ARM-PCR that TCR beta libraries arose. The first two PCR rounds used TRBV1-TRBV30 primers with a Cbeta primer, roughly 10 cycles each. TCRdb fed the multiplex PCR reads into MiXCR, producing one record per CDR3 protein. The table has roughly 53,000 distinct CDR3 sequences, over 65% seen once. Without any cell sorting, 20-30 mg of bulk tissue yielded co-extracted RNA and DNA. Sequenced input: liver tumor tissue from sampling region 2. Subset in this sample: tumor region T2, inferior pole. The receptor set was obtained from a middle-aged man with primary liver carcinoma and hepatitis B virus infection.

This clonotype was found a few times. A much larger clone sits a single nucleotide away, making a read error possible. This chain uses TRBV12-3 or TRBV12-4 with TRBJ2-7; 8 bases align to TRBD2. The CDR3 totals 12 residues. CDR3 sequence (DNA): TGTGTCAGCAGCGGACTAGCTTGGGAGCAGTACTTC. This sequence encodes CVSSGLAWEQYF.

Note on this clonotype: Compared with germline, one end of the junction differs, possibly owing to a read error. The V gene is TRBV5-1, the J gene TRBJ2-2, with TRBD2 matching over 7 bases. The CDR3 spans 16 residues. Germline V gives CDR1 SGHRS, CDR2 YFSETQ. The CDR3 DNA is TGCGCCAGCGGCTTCCGCACTAGCGAGATCACTGGGGAGCTGTTTTTT. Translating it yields CASGFRTSEITGELFF.